The clone carrying this TCR beta chain occurred a few times. This entry is derived from a study of radiation and T cells in renal cell carcinoma. As to treatment: 15 Gy SBRT to primary tumor, nephrectomy 4 weeks later. Clear cell pathology was present in this patient's renal cell carcinoma. CDR1 and CDR2 from the germline V gene are SGHRS and YFSETQ. The CDR3 extends over 15 amino acids. V was pared by 0 bases and J by 4 bases, with 11 bases between. The method was immunoSEQ multiplex PCR; TCRdb's version includes in-frame clones alone and lacks a portion of them. Of 15,000 to 20,000 clones in the sample, roughly 54% are singletons; the top ten hold roughly 10%.

The chain carries TRBV5-1 and TRBJ2-1; D is possibly TRBD2 (6 bases). Sequencing was performed on tumor tissue, taken from a patient whose treatment included radiotherapy and nephrectomy. The TCR was taken from a man over 45 with renal cell carcinoma. CDR3 DNA sequence: TGCGCCAGCAGCTTGGTAACGGGAGCATACAATGAGCAGTTCTTC. Translating it yields CASSLVTGAYNEQFF. Based on the CDR3 plus reference TRBV5-1 and TRBJ2-1, the full variable domain is KAGVTQTPRYLIKTRGQQVTLSCSPISGHRSVSWYQQTPGQGLQFLFEYFSETQRNKGNFPGRFSGRQFSNSRSEMNVSTLELGDSALYLCASSLVTGAYNEQFFGPGTRLTVL.